The sequence of this TCR beta chain was determined in a study of CD8+ T cells in alopecia areata. Treatment here: oral pan-JAK inhibitor, 5-10 mg twice daily. PBMCs provided sorted CD4+ and CD8+ T cells. V shed 5 bases and J shed 5 bases, with 18 bases lying between them. The CDR3 has 14 residues. Germline CDR1 reads SQVTM; CDR2 reads ANQGSEA. Isolated RNA was reverse transcribed into cDNA used as the sequencing template. The data were produced by immunoSEQ multiplex PCR, yet TCRdb's version contains in-frame clones alone and is incomplete. This sample yields approximately 180,000 clones, of which more than 50% are seen a single time; just over 1% belongs to the top ten.

The receptor comes from a human donor with alopecia areata. The sequencing here drew on CD4+ T cells sorted from blood, taken at week 24, from a patient treated with tofacitinib. The chain couples TRBV29-1 to TRBJ1-1, with a weak D call TRBD1 (5 bases). The chain's CDR3 is CSVLVGTRRTEAFF. DNA for the CDR3: TGCAGCGTTCTTGTGGGGACCCGTCGGACTGAAGCTTTCTTT.